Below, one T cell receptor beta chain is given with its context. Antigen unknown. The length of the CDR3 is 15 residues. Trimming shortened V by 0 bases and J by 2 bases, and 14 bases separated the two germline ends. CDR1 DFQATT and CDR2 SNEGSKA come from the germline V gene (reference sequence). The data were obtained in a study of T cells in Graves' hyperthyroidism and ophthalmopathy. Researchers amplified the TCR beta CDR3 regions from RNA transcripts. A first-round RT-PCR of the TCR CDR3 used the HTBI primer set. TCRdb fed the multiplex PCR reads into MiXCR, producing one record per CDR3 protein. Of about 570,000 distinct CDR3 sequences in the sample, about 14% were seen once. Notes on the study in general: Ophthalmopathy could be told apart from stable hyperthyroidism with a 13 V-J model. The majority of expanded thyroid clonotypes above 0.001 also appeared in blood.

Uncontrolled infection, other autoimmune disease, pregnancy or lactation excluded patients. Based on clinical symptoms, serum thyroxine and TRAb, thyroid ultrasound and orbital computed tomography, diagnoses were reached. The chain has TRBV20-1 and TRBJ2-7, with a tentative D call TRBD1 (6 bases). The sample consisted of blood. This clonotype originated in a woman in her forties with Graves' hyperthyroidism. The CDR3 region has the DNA TGCAGTGCTAGAGACGTTCGGCAGGGGCCCTACGAGCAGTACTTC. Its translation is CSARDVRQGPYEQYF.